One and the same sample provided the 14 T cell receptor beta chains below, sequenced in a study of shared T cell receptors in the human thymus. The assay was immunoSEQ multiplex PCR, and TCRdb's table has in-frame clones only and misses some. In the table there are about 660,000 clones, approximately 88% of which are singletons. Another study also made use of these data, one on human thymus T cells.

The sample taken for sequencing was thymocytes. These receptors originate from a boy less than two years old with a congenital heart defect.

The CDR3 DNA reads TGTGCCAGCAGTGAAGCGAGCGGGGGAGGCACAGATACGCAGTATTTT. It specifies CASSEASGGGTDTQYF. The chain couples TRBV6-1 to TRBJ2-3, with 8 bases identical to TRBD2. The CDR3 spans 16 residues. J gave up 1 base and V 0 bases, and 3 bases lay outside the gene matches. The germline CDR1 and CDR2 sequences are MNHNS and SASEGT.

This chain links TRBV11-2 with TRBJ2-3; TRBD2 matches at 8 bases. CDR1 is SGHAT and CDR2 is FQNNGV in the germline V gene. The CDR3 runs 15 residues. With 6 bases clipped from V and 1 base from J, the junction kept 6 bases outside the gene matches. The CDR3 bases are TGTGCCAGCAGGGACCCAGCGGGAGGCACAGATACGCAGTATTTT. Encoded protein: CASRDPAGGTDTQYF.

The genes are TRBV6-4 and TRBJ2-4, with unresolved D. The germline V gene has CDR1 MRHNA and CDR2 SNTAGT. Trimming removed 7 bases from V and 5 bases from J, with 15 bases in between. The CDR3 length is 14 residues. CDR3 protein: CASKPRVVQNIQYF. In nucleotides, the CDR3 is TGTGCCAGCAAACCCCGGGTGGTCCAAAACATTCAGTACTTC.

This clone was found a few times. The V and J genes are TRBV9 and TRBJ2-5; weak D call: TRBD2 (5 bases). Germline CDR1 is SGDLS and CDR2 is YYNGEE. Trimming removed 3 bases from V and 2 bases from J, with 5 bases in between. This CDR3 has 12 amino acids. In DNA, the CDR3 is TGTGCCAGCAGCGGGAGGCAAGAGACCCAGTACTTC. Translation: CASSGRQETQYF.

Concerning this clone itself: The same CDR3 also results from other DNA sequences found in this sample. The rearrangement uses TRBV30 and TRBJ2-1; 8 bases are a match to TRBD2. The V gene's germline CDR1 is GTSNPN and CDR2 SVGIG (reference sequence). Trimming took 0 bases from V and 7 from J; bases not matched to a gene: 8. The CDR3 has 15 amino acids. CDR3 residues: CAWSVRLAGVNEQFF. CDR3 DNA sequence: TGTGCCTGGAGTGTACGGCTAGCGGGTGTGAATGAGCAGTTCTTC.

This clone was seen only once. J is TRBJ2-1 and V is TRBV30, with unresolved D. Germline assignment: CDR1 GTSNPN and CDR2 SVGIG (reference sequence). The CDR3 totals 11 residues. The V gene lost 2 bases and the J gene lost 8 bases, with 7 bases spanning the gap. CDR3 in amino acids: CAWSNSYEQFF. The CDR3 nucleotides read TGTGCCTGGAGTAATAGCTATGAGCAGTTCTTC. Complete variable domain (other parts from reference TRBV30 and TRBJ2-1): SQTIHQWPATLVQPVGSPLSLECTVEGTSNPNLYWYRQAAGRGLQLLFYSVGIGQISSEVPQNLSASRPQDRQFILSSKKLLLSDSGFYLCAWSNSYEQFFGPGTRLTVL.

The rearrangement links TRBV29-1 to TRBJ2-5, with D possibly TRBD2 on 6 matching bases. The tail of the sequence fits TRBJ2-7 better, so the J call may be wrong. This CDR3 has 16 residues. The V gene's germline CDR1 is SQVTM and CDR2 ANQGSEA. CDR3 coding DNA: TGCAGCGTTGGGGGTGGAGGGAAAGGGAGCTCCTACGAGCAGTACTTC. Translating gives CSVGGGGKGSSYEQYF.

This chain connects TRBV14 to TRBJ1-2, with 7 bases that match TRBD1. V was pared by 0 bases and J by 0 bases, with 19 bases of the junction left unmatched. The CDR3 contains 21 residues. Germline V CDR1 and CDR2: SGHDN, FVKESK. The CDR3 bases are TGTGCCAGCAGCCAAGATCCGCTGACAGGGAACATGGGACCTACTAACTATGGCTACACCTTC. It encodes CASSQDPLTGNMGPTNYGYTF. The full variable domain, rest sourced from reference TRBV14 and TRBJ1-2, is EAGVTQFPSHSVIEKGQTVTLRCDPISGHDNLYWYRRVMGKEIKFLLHFVKESKQDESGMPNNRFLAERTGGTYSTLKVQPAELEDSGVYFCASSQDPLTGNMGPTNYGYTFGSGTRLTVV.

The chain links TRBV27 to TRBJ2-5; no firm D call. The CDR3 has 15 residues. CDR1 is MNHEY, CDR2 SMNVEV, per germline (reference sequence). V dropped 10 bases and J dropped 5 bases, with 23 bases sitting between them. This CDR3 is CATAPVGLHRETQYF. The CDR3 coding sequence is TGTGCCACAGCCCCGGTTGGGCTACATAGGGAGACCCAGTACTTC.

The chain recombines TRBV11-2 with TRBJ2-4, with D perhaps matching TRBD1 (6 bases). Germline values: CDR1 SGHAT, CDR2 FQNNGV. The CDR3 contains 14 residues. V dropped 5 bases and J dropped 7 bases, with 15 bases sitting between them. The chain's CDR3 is CASSPQGRGNIQYF. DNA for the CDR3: TGTGCCAGCAGCCCCCAGGGAAGGGGGAACATTCAGTACTTC. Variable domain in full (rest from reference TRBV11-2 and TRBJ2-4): EAGVAQSPRYKIIEKRQSVAFWCNPISGHATLYWYQQILGQGPKLLIQFQNNGVVDDSQLPKDRFSAERLKGVDSTLKIQPAKLEDSAVYLCASSPQGRGNIQYFGAGTRLSVL.

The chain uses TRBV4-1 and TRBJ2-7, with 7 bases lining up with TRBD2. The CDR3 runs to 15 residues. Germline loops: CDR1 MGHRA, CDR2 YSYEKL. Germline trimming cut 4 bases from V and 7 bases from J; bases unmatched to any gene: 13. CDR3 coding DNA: TGCGCCAGCAGCCCCCGCCGGGACTATGATTGGGAGCAGTACTTC. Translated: CASSPRRDYDWEQYF.

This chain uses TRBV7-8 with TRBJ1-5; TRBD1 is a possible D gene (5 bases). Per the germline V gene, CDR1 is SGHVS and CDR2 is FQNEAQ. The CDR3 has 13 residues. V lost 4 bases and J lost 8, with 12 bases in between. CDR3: CASSWGVEEPQHF. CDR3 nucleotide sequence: TGTGCCAGCAGCTGGGGCGTTGAGGAGCCCCAGCATTTT. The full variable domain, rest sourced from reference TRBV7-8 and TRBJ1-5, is GAGVSQSPRYKVAKRGQDVALRCDPISGHVSLFWYQQALGQGPEFLTYFQNEAQLDKSGLPSDRFFAERPEGSVSTLKIQRTQQEDSAVYLCASSWGVEEPQHFGDGTRLSIL.

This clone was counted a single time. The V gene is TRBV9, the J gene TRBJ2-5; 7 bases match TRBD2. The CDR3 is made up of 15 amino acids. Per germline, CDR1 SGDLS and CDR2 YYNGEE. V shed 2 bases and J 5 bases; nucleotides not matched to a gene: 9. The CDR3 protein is CASSVGEAGGETQYF. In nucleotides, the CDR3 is TGTGCCAGCAGCGTCGGGGAGGCCGGGGGGGAGACCCAGTACTTC.

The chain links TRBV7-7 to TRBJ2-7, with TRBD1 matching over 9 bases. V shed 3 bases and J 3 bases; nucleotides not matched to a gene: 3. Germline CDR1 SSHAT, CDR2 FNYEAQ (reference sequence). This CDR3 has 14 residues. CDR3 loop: CASSFRDRDYEQYF. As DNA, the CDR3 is TGTGCCAGCAGCTTCCGGGACAGGGACTACGAGCAGTACTTC.